This TCR beta chain derives from a study of T cells after yellow fever vaccination (dated by TCRdb to between 2019 and 2020). Study-level background: Libraries from fractions with low cell numbers were prepared with the SMART-Seq v4 Ultra Low Input RNA kit. To follow T-cell clones before and after primary and booster YFV17D yellow fever vaccination, bulk TCR alpha and beta repertoires were sequenced over time. Blood samples were taken at several timepoints before and after primary and secondary immunization, and bulk PBMC replicates and cell subsets were isolated. The cohort comprised two healthy male donors, one aged 18 to 29 and one aged 30 to 40 years.

Paper-wide results and their limitations: Because only a couple of donors were included in the study, the extent to which the findings can be generalized is limited. Compared with the primary T-cell response, the secondary T-cell response was weaker but faster, peaking on day 5 rather than day 15. A small fraction of clonotypes appeared in both the CD4 and CD8 compartments, likely as a result of convergent recombination. Because abundant contaminating clonotypes from the bulk population could be contained in FACS-sorted repertoires, computational filtering was required. Most clones expanded after primary vaccination (roughly 96% of CD4 and over 80% of CD8) were re-detected after the booster, suggesting that broad memory maintenance occurred.

Taken from the germline V gene, the CDR1 and CDR2 loops are SGDLS and YYNGEE. V is reduced by 0 bases and J by 6 bases, leaving a spacing of 15 bases between them. Measured from the cysteine to the phenylalanine, the CDR3 is 15 residues long. CDR3 DNA is the only sequence kept; it has 45 bases, read in frame from the first base. In the case of this clonotype: The specificity of this receptor is unknown. One base away there is no much larger clone; base qualities are not given.

TCR cDNA was synthesized by 5'RACE template switching, which introduced a universal primer site and unique molecular identifiers. Priming for cDNA synthesis came from both the TCR alpha and TCR beta constant segments. Library amplification used two PCR steps, and the second PCR step added sample barcodes and sequencing adapters. Sequencing of libraries was done on Illumina HiSeq 2500 (2x100 bp) or NovaSeq (2x150 bp). Per the authors' processing: Reads were demultiplexed and collapsed into UMI consensus sequences with MIGEC, and V(D)J alignment was performed with MiXCR. Vaccine-responding clonotypes were identified with edgeR using replicate PBMC samples, with FDR below 0.01 and a log2 fold change above 5 up to day 15 being required. Each bulk clonotype was labeled CD4 or CD8 based on which sequenced repertoire, CD4 or CD8, contained the clonotype at higher abundance. TCRdb reprocessing: public reads trimmed at Q25 with fastp, clones called with MiXCR, in-frame beta chains kept. When rows share a CDR3 protein, they turn into one entry using the most common DNA and genes. None of the V and J calls come from the authors' own analysis; TCRdb made them. This sample comprises 500,000 to 650,000 distinct CDR3 sequences, less than 20% of them detected only once. In total, the top ten clones hold around a sixth of the sample.

The sample's treatment or condition label, decoded: live attenuated yellow fever vaccine strain. At each blood-draw timepoint, two biological replicates of bulk PBMCs were collected. A standard Ficoll-Paque protocol was used to isolate PBMCs from peripheral blood. RNA was extracted with TriZol from bulk PBMCs, CD4 and CD8 fractions, and dextramer-positive and dextramer-negative fractions. Sequencing used PBMCs, obtained 5 days after the first yellow fever vaccination. This TCR derives from a man younger than 35 who received the YFV17D yellow fever vaccine. This sequence uses TRBV9 and TRBJ1-1, with a tentative D gene TRBD1 over 5 matching bases. The sequenced DNA is TGTGCCAGCAGCGTAGCTGGGGGATTCGAATCTGAAGCTTTCTTT. This gives the protein CASSVAGGFESEAFF.